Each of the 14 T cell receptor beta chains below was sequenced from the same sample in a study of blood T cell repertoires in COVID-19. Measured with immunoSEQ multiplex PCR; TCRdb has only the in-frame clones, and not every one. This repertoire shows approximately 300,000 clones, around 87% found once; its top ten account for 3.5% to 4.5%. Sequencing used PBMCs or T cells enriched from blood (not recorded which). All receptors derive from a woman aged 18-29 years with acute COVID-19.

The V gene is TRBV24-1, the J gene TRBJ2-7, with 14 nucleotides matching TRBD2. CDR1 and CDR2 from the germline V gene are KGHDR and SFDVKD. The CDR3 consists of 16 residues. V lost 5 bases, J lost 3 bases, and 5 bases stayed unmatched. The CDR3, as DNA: TGTGCCACCAGTGGGACTAGCGGGAGGAACGTCTACGAGCAGTACTTC. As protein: CATSGTSGRNVYEQYF.

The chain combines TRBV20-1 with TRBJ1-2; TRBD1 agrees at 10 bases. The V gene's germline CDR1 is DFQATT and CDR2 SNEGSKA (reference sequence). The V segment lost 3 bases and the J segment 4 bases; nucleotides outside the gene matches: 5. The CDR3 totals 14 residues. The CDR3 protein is CSASDGQGGYGYTF. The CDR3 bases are TGCAGTGCTAGTGACGGACAGGGGGGCTATGGCTACACCTTC.

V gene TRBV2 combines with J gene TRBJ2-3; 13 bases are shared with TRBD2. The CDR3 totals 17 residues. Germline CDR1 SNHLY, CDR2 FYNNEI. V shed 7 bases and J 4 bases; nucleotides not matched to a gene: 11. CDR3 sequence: CASNILGLAGASDTQYF. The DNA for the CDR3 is TGTGCCAGCAACATACTAGGACTAGCGGGAGCATCAGATACGCAGTATTTT.

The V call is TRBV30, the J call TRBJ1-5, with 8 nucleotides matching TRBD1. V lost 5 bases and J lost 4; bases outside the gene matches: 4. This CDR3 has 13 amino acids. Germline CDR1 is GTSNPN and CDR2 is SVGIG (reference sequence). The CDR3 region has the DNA TGTGCCTGGGCCCGACAGGGGAATCAGCCCCAGCATTTT. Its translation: CAWARQGNQPQHF.

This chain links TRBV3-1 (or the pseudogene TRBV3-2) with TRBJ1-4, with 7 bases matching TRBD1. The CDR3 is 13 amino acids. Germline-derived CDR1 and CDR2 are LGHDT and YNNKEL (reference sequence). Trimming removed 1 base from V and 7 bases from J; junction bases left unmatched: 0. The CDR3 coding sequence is TGTGCCAGCAGCCAAGGACAGGGTGAAAAACTGTTTTTT. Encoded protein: CASSQGQGEKLFF.

The CDR3 is CASDQGLGQPQHF. The CDR3 DNA follows: TGTGCCAGCGACCAGGGTTTGGGTCAGCCCCAGCATTTT. This sequence joins TRBV7-9 and TRBJ1-5; D may be TRBD1 (5 bases). The V end was cut by 8 bases, the J end by 6 bases, with 14 bases between. Per germline, CDR1 SEHNR and CDR2 FQNEAQ (reference sequence). CDR3 length equals 13 residues. Filled out from reference TRBV7-9 and TRBJ1-5, the complete variable domain reads DTGVSQNPRHKITKRGQNVTFRCDPISEHNRLYWYRQTLGQGPEFLTYFQNEAQLEKSRLLSDRFSAERPKGSFSTLEIQRTEQGDSAMYLCASDQGLGQPQHFGDGTRLSIL.

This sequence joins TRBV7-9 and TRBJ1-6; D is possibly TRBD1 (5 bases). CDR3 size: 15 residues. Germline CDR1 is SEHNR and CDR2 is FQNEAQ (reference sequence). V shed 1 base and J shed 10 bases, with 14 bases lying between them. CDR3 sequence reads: CASSLEGQGGSPLHF. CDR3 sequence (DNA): TGTGCCAGCAGCTTAGAAGGGCAGGGAGGATCACCCCTCCACTTT.

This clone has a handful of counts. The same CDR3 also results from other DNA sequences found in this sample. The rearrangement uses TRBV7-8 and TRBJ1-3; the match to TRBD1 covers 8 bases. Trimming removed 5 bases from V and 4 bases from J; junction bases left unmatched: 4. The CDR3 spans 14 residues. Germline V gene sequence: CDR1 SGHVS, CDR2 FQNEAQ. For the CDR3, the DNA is TGTGCCAGCAGCCCGCAGGGGGCGGGAAACACCATATATTTT. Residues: CASSPQGAGNTIYF.

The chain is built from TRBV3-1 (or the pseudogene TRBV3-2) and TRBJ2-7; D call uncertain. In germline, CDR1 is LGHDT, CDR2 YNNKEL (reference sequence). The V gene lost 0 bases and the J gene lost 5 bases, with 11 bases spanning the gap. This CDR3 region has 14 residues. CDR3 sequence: CASSQDTTGHEQYF. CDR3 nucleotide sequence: TGTGCCAGCAGCCAAGATACGACTGGCCACGAGCAGTACTTC.

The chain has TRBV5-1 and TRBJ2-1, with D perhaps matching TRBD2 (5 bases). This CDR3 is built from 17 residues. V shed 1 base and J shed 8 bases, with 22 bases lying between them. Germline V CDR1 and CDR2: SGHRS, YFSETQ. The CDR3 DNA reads TGCGCCAGCAGCTTGAGACGGGGTCCCCTACAATATGATGAGCAGTTCTTC. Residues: CASSLRRGPLQYDEQFF. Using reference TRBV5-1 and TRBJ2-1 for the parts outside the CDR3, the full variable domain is KAGVTQTPRYLIKTRGQQVTLSCSPISGHRSVSWYQQTPGQGLQFLFEYFSETQRNKGNFPGRFSGRQFSNSRSEMNVSTLELGDSALYLCASSLRRGPLQYDEQFFGPGTRLTVL.

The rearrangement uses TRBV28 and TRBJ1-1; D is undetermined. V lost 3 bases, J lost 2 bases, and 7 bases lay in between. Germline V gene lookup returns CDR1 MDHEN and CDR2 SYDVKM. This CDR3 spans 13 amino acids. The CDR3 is CASSFNSNTEAFF. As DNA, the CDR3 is TGTGCCAGCAGTTTTAACAGTAACACTGAAGCTTTCTTT.

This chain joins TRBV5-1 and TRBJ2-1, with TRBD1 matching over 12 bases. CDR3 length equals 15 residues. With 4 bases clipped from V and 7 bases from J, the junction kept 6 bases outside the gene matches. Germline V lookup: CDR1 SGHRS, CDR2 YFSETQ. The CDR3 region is CASSPGQGAPNEQFF. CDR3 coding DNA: TGCGCCAGCAGCCCGGGACAGGGGGCGCCGAATGAGCAGTTCTTC.

The CDR3 DNA reads as TGCGCCAGCAGTGAGCCAGAGGGTACCAGCACAGATACGCAGTATTTT. This translates into CASSEPEGTSTDTQYF. The gene calls are TRBV10-2 and TRBJ2-3; D is possibly TRBD2 (5 bases). Trimming stripped 2 bases from V and 0 bases from J, with 12 bases between. The CDR3 loop spans 16 amino acids. CDR1 is WSHSY and CDR2 is SAAADI in the germline V gene.

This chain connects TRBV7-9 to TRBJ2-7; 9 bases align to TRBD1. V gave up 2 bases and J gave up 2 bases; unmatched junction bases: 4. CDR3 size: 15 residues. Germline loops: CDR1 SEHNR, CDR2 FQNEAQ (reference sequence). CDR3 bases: TGTGCCAGCAGCTTATGGGGACAGGGTGCCTACGAGCAGTACTTC. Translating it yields CASSLWGQGAYEQYF.